One and the same sample provided the 18 T cell receptor beta chains below, sequenced in a study of blood T cells in healthy people across ages. With a J-beta primer mix and a sample-barcoded 5' primer, a second PCR ran roughly 6 to 12 cycles. TCRdb passed the 5' RACE reads through MiXCR, listing each CDR3 protein once. The sample has more than 1 million distinct CDR3 sequences, around 43% seen once; the top ten hold over 15%. Material: blood. These receptors were taken from a woman in her sixties in good health.

At least ten counts were recorded for this clonotype. A much larger clone sits a single nucleotide away, making a read error possible. The CDR3 DNA sequence: TGCAGTGCCCCGGGACAGTTTAAGAATGAGCAGTACTTC. Amino acid sequence: CSAPGQFKNEQYF. V and J are TRBV20-1 and TRBJ2-7; TRBD1 matches at 7 bases. Per germline, CDR1 DFQATT and CDR2 SNEGSKA (reference sequence). The CDR3 totals 13 residues. J was trimmed by 7 bases and V by 6 bases; bases with no gene match: 12.

This clonotype was counted a few times. The chain carries TRBV4-1 and TRBJ2-3; the D gene is possibly TRBD2 (5 bases). The V end was cut by 3 bases, the J end by 0 bases, with 10 bases between. The CDR3 contains 15 residues. CDR1 is MGHRA, CDR2 YSYEKL, per germline. CDR3 protein: CASSQPAVSTDTQYF. The CDR3, as DNA: TGCGCCAGCAGCCAGCCAGCGGTTAGCACAGATACGCAGTATTTT.

The chain carries TRBV10-3 and TRBJ1-2; TRBD1 matches at 10 bases. Germline lookup yields CDR1 ENHRY and CDR2 SYGVKD. V shed 11 bases and J 4 bases; nucleotides not matched to a gene: 7. CDR3 length: 13 amino acids. The CDR3 nucleotides are TGTGCCGTCGGACAGGGGGACCTCTATGGCTACACCTTC. Its protein is CAVGQGDLYGYTF.

This chain joins TRBV4-1 and TRBJ1-2; possibly TRBD1 for D (6 bases). V gave up 1 base and J gave up 4 bases, with 13 bases separating them. Per the germline V gene, CDR1 is MGHRA and CDR2 is YSYEKL. The CDR3 covers 15 residues. The CDR3 DNA sequence: TGCGCCAGCAGCCAAGCCCCCGGGACAATCTATGGCTACACCTTC. Amino acids: CASSQAPGTIYGYTF.

The gene calls are TRBV20-1 and TRBJ2-3; D gene ambiguous. CDR1 and CDR2 (germline): DFQATT, SNEGSKA (reference sequence). V was shortened by 1 base and J by 3 bases, with 8 bases between the two germline ends. The CDR3 spans 13 residues. CDR3 DNA: TGCAGTGCTAGAGGGGAAGGAACAGATACGCAGTATTTT. Amino acids: CSARGEGTDTQYF.

The rearrangement uses TRBV6-5 and TRBJ2-7; 8 nucleotides align to TRBD2. CDR1 is MNHEY, CDR2 SVGAGI, per germline. The CDR3 is 15 amino acids. The J segment lost 6 bases and the V segment lost 3 bases, leaving 10 bases of the junction unmatched. Here the CDR3 reads CASSYPGLGQGEQYF. The CDR3 DNA reads TGTGCCAGCAGTTATCCGGGACTAGGTCAGGGCGAGCAGTACTTC.

The chain employs TRBV27 and TRBJ2-4, with 11 bases that match TRBD1. CDR1 and CDR2 from the germline V gene are MNHEY and SMNVEV (reference sequence). The J segment lost 5 bases and the V segment lost 6 bases, leaving 15 bases of the junction unmatched. The CDR3 is 18 residues long. In DNA form, the CDR3 reads TGTGCCAGCAGACCACTCCGGGGGGTGGACAGGGGGCAAAACATTCAGTACTTC. It encodes CASRPLRGVDRGQNIQYF.

This clonotype was seen just once. The chain has TRBV20-1 and TRBJ2-1; TRBD2 aligns across 8 bases. The CDR3 has 16 residues. Germline CDR1 reads DFQATT; CDR2 reads SNEGSKA (reference sequence). J gave up 0 bases and V 4 bases, and 8 bases lay outside the gene matches. The CDR3 nucleotides are TGCAGTGCTACCCTAGGCGGGGGGAGCTCCTACAATGAGCAGTTCTTC. This codes for CSATLGGGSSYNEQFF.

J is TRBJ1-1 and V is TRBV5-1; 7 bases align to TRBD1. With 4 bases clipped from V and 2 bases from J, the junction kept 5 bases outside the gene matches. This CDR3 is built from 14 residues. CDR1 SGHRS and CDR2 YFSETQ come from the germline V gene. In DNA, the CDR3 is TGCGCCAGCAGCCGGACAGGTGGTAACACTGAAGCTTTCTTT. Protein sequence: CASSRTGGNTEAFF.

CDR3 protein: CASSSIQRTEAFF. DNA of the CDR3: TGTGCCAGCAGTTCAATACAGAGGACTGAAGCTTTCTTT. The J gene is TRBJ1-1, the V gene TRBV27; no definite D call. The germline V gene has CDR1 MNHEY and CDR2 SMNVEV (reference sequence). The CDR3 spans 13 residues. Trimming removed 4 bases at V and 5 bases at J, with 11 bases between.

The rearrangement uses TRBV20-1 and TRBJ2-7; 10 positions match TRBD1. This CDR3 is built from 15 residues. Unmatched junction bases numbered 5, after V lost 3 bases and J lost 0 bases. Germline V gene sequence: CDR1 DFQATT, CDR2 SNEGSKA (reference sequence). The CDR3 here is CSASGGDRGSYEQYF. In nucleotides, the CDR3 is TGCAGTGCTAGCGGAGGGGACAGGGGCTCCTACGAGCAGTACTTC.

The J gene is TRBJ2-1, the V gene TRBV10-1, with no clear D. The CDR3 consists of 13 residues. V lost 0 bases and J 6 bases, leaving 6 bases between the germline ends. CDR1 is WNHNN and CDR2 is SYGVQD in the germline V gene (reference sequence). DNA of the CDR3: TGCGCCAGCAGTGAGTCTGGGGTCAATGAGCAGTTCTTC. Its protein is CASSESGVNEQFF.

V and J are TRBV21-1 and TRBJ2-7; TRBD1 reflects the table's D call only, with no check against the DNA. TRBV21-1 corresponds to a pseudogene. The CDR3 runs to 14 residues. CDR3 nucleotides: TGTGCCAGCAGCAATTTACAGGGTCCGTACGAGCAGTACTTC. It encodes CASSNLQGPYEQYF.

This clonotype was seen only a few times. The rearrangement links TRBV20-1 to TRBJ2-5; D is perhaps TRBD1 or TRBD2 (5 bases each). The CDR3 covers 13 residues. The V end was cut by 6 bases, the J end by 4 bases, with 15 bases between. Germline V gives CDR1 DFQATT, CDR2 SNEGSKA (reference sequence). The CDR3 DNA is TGCAGTGCCGGGACCCGTCGAGGAGAGACCCAGTACTTC. Protein: CSAGTRRGETQYF.

This clonotype was seen a single time. The chain couples TRBV20-1 to TRBJ2-7; 9 bases agree with TRBD2. V gave up 3 bases and J gave up 2 bases; unmatched junction bases: 8. This CDR3 comprises 15 residues. Germline CDR1 DFQATT, CDR2 SNEGSKA (reference sequence). The CDR3 DNA follows: TGCAGTGCTAGTTCCCTAGCGGGACGTCCCTACGAGCAGTACTTC. Translating it yields CSASSLAGRPYEQYF.

The CDR3 is CASSLPQPDGYTF. DNA of the CDR3: TGTGCCAGCAGTTTACCCCAACCGGATGGCTACACCTTC. V gene TRBV28 combines with J gene TRBJ1-2, with D unclear. This CDR3 has 13 amino acids. Trimming removed 2 bases at V and 6 bases at J, with 10 bases between. Germline assignment: CDR1 MDHEN and CDR2 SYDVKM.

This sequence joins TRBV28 and TRBJ2-4; the D gene is possibly TRBD1 (5 bases). From germline, CDR1 is MDHEN and CDR2 SYDVKM. V dropped 7 bases and J dropped 6 bases, with 16 bases sitting between them. This CDR3 spans 14 amino acids. The CDR3 DNA reads as TGTGCCAGCACCCTGCAGGGTTTTCGAAACATTCAGTACTTC. Translation gives CASTLQGFRNIQYF. Drawing the rest from reference TRBV28 and TRBJ2-4, the complete variable domain is DVKVTQSSRYLVKRTGEKVFLECVQDMDHENMFWYRQDPGLGLRLIYFSYDVKMKEKGDIPEGYSVSREKKERFSLILESASTNQTSMYLCASTLQGFRNIQYFGAGTRLSVL.

This clonotype was seen a handful of times. V usage is TRBV7-9 and J usage is TRBJ1-6, with D hard to call. Trimming pared 1 base from V and 16 bases from J, leaving 17 bases between. Germline CDR1 and CDR2: SEHNR and FQNEAQ (reference sequence). CDR3 length: 14 residues. In DNA, the CDR3 is TGTGCCAGCAGCTTAGATGGCAGACCGAGTATACTCCACTTT. Translation gives CASSLDGRPSILHF.